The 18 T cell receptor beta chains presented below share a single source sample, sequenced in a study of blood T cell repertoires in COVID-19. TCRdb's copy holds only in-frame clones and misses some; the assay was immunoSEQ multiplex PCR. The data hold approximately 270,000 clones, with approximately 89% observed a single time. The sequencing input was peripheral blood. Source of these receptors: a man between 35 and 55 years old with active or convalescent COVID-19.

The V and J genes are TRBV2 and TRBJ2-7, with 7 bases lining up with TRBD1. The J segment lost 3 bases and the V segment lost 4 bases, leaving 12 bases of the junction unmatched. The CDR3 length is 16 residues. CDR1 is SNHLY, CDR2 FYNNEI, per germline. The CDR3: CASSAVEDRVLYEQYF. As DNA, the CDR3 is TGTGCCAGCAGTGCTGTGGAAGACAGGGTACTCTACGAGCAGTACTTC.

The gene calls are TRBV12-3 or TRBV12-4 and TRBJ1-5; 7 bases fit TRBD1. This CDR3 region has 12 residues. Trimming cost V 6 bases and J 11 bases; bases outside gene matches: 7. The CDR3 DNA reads TGTGCCAGCAGGGTCCTTGGACAGGCCCAGCATTTT. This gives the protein CASRVLGQAQHF.

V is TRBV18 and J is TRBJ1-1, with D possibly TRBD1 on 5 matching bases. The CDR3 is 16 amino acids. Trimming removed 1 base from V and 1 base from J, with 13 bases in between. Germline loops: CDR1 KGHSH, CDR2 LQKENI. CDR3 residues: CASSPLGGGPNTEAFF. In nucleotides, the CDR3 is TGTGCCAGCTCACCACTCGGCGGGGGACCGAACACTGAAGCTTTCTTT. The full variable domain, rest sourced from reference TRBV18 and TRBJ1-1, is NAGVMQNPRHLVRRRGQEARLRCSPMKGHSHVYWYRQLPEEGLKFMVYLQKENIIDESGMPKERFSAEFPKEGPSILRIQQVVRGDSAAYFCASSPLGGGPNTEAFFGQGTRLTVV.

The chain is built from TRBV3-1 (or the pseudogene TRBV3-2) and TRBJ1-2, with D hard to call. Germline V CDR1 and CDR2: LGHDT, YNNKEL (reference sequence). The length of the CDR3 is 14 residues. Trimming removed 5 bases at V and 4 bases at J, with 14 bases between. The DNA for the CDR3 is TGTGCCAGCAGCTCAGGCATAGAAATCTATGGCTACACCTTC. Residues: CASSSGIEIYGYTF.

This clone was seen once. The chain's CDR3 is CASSFGTDQLGQPQHF. The DNA of the CDR3 is TGTGCCAGTAGTTTCGGGACAGACCAACTAGGGCAGCCCCAGCATTTT. J is TRBJ1-5 and V is TRBV19; TRBD1 agrees at 7 bases. The germline CDR1 and CDR2 sequences are LNHDA and SQIVND (reference sequence). Unmatched junction bases numbered 14, after V lost 5 bases and J lost 7 bases. The CDR3 is 16 amino acids.

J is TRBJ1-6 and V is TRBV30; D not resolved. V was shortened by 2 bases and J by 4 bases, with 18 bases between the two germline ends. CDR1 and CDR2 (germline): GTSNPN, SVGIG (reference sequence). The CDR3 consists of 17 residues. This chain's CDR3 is CAWSPIDVGVYNSPLHF. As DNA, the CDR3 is TGTGCCTGGAGTCCGATCGACGTTGGAGTATATAATTCACCCCTCCACTTT.

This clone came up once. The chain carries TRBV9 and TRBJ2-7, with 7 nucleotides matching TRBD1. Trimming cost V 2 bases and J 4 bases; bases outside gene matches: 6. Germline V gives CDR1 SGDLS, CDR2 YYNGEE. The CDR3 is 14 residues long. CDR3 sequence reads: CASSVDRWPYEQYF. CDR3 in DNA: TGTGCCAGCAGCGTGGACAGGTGGCCGTACGAGCAGTACTTC.

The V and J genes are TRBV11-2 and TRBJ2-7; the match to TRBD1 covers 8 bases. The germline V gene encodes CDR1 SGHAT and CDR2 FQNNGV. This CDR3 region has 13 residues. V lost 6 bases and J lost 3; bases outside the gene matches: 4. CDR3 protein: CASSRDRGYEQYF. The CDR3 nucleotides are TGTGCCAGCAGTCGTGACAGGGGCTACGAGCAGTACTTC.

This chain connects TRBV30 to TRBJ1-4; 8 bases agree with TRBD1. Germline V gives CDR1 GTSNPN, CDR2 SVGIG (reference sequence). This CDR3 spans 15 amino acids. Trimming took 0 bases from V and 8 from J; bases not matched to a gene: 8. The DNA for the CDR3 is TGTGCCTGGAGTGTGTTCGGACAGGGCGGAGAAAAACTGTTTTTT. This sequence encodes CAWSVFGQGGEKLFF.

The CDR3 DNA is TGTGCCAGCAGTGCCACAGGGTTGGTCAGAGACACTGAAGCTTTCTTT. Its protein is CASSATGLVRDTEAFF. The chain uses TRBV2 and TRBJ1-1, with a weak D call TRBD1 (6 bases). CDR3 length equals 16 residues. CDR1 is SNHLY and CDR2 is FYNNEI in the germline V gene. The germline V and J ends were trimmed by 4 bases and 3 bases, with 18 bases remaining between them.

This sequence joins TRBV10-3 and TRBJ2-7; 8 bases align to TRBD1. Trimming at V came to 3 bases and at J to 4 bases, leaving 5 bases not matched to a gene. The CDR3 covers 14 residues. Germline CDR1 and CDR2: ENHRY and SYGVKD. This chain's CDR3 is CAISELGQEYEQYF. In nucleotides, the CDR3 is TGTGCCATCAGTGAACTGGGACAGGAATACGAGCAGTACTTC.

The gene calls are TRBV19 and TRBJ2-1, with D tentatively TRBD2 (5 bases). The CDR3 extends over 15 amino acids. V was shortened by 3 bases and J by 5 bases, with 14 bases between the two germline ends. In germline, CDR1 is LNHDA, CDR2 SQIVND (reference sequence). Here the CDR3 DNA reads TGTGCCAGTAGTATCGAGGGAATTGGTAACAATGAGCAGTTCTTC. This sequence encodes CASSIEGIGNNEQFF.

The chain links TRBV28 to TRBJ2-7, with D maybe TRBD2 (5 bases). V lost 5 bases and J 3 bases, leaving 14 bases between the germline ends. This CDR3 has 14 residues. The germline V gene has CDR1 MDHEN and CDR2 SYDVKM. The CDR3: CASSTPGILYEQYF. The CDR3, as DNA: TGTGCCAGCAGTACGCCCGGGATCCTCTACGAGCAGTACTTC.

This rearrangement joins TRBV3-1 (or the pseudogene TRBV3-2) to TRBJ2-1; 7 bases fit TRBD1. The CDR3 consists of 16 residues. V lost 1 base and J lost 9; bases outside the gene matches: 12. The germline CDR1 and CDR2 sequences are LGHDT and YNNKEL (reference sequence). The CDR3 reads CASSQAPHRGSGEQFF. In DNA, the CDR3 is TGTGCCAGCAGCCAAGCCCCACACAGGGGATCGGGTGAGCAGTTCTTC.

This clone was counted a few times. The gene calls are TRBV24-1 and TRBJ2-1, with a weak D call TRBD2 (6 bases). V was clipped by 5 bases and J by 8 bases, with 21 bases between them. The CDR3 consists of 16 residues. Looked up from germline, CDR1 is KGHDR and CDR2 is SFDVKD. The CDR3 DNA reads TGTGCCACCAGTGGGGAGGAGCGCGCGGACGAGGATGAGCAGTTCTTC. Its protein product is CATSGEERADEDEQFF.

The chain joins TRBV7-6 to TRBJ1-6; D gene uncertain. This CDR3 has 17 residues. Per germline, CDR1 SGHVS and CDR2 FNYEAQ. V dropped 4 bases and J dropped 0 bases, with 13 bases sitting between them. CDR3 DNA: TGTGCCAGCAGCTCCGCGGGGATTAGCTCCTATAATTCACCCCTCCACTTT. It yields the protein CASSSAGISSYNSPLHF.

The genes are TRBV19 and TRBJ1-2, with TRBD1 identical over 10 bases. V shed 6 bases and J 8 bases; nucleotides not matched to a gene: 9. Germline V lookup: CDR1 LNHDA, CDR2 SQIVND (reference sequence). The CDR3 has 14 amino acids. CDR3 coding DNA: TGTGCCAGTAGATCGACAGGGGGCTCCTTGGGCTACACCTTC. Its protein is CASRSTGGSLGYTF.

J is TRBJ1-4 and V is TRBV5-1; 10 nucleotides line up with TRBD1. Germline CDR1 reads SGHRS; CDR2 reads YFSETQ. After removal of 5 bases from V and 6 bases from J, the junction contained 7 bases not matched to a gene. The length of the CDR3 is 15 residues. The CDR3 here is CASRALGTGDEKLFF. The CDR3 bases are TGCGCCAGCAGAGCTTTGGGGACAGGGGATGAAAAACTGTTTTTT.